A single sample is the source of the 15 T cell receptor beta chains below, sequenced in a study of blood T cells in healthy people across ages. A second PCR, run for about 7 to 11 cycles, used a sample-barcoded 5' primer plus a J-beta primer mix. TCRdb analysed the 5' RACE reads with MiXCR anew, one entry per CDR3 protein. The data contain about 730,000 distinct CDR3 sequences, approximately 43% of them singletons. Material for sequencing was blood. Every receptor here comes from a woman aged 55-69 years in good health.

The chain joins TRBV9 to TRBJ1-2; 7 bases are a match to TRBD1. Germline assignment: CDR1 SGDLS and CDR2 YYNGEE. The CDR3 extends over 16 amino acids. Trimming removed 3 bases from V and 5 bases from J; junction bases left unmatched: 13. Written as DNA, the CDR3 is TGTGCCAGCAGCGATAACAGGGCAGGGGGGGAGTATGGCTACACCTTC. Translation: CASSDNRAGGEYGYTF.

In this sample, this clonotype turned up a few times. This chain links TRBV3-1 with TRBJ2-7; perhaps TRBD1 as D (6 bases). This CDR3 comprises 14 residues. Looked up from germline, CDR1 is LGHDT and CDR2 is YNNKEL (reference sequence). V dropped 2 bases and J dropped 2 bases, with 10 bases sitting between them. CDR3 protein: CASSQQGLPYEQYF. The CDR3 nucleotides read TGTGCCAGCAGCCAACAGGGGCTACCCTACGAGCAGTACTTC.

This clonotype was counted a few times. The rearrangement uses TRBV20-1 and TRBJ2-4, with D uncertain. The germline V gene encodes CDR1 DFQATT and CDR2 SNEGSKA (reference sequence). The CDR3 has 15 amino acids. V was cut by 0 bases and J by 6 bases, with 15 bases left in between. In nucleotides, the CDR3 is TGCAGTGCTAGAGATCGTGACCCTTGGGGAAACATTCAGTACTTC. This translates into CSARDRDPWGNIQYF.

This clonotype came up many times. The V and J genes are TRBV20-1 and TRBJ2-1; TRBD2 agrees at 11 bases. Germline CDR1 reads DFQATT; CDR2 reads SNEGSKA (reference sequence). V was clipped by 2 bases and J by 9 bases; unmatched bases: 12. The CDR3 covers 16 residues. CDR3 loop: CSARSPTLAGEVEQFF. CDR3 sequence (DNA): TGCAGTGCTAGATCCCCCACACTAGCGGGAGAGGTTGAGCAGTTCTTC.

This clonotype was observed a few times. The rearrangement links TRBV28 to TRBJ2-1; a weak D match, TRBD2 (5 bases). The CDR3 has 13 residues. CDR1 and CDR2 (germline): MDHEN, SYDVKM. Deletions cut 7 bases from V and 0 bases from J, with 7 bases between. CDR3 sequence: CASTGSSYNEQFF. As DNA, the CDR3 is TGTGCCAGCACTGGGAGCTCCTACAATGAGCAGTTCTTC.

The V gene is TRBV9, the J gene TRBJ2-7; 7 bases map to TRBD2. The CDR3 is made up of 14 amino acids. Trimming took 4 bases from V and 6 from J; bases not matched to a gene: 10. CDR1 is SGDLS and CDR2 is YYNGEE in the germline V gene. The CDR3, as DNA: TGTGCCAGCAGCAGACGGGGGGACCACTCCGAGCAGTACTTC. Amino acids: CASSRRGDHSEQYF.

This clonotype has just a few counts. CDR3: CSVDRDPYNEQFF. The CDR3 nucleotides read TGCAGCGTTGATCGGGACCCGTACAATGAGCAGTTCTTC. The V and J genes are TRBV29-1 and TRBJ2-1; D might be TRBD1 or TRBD2, each matching 5 bases. The CDR3 runs to 13 residues. Trimming removed 3 bases at V and 4 bases at J, with 10 bases between. Germline V gene sequence: CDR1 SQVTM, CDR2 ANQGSEA.

In this sample, this clonotype turned up many times. This chain uses TRBV29-1 with TRBJ2-1; tentative D call: TRBD2 (6 bases). The CDR3 contains 13 residues. Germline CDR1 reads SQVTM; CDR2 reads ANQGSEA. Trimming stripped 7 bases from V and 5 bases from J, with 15 bases between. The CDR3 sequence: CSARTRRDNEQFF. The CDR3 DNA reads as TGCAGCGCACGAACCAGGAGGGACAATGAGCAGTTCTTC.

This clonotype was seen a few times. The V and J genes are TRBV11-2 and TRBJ2-3; D ambiguous. The germline V gene encodes CDR1 SGHAT and CDR2 FQNNGV. With 4 bases removed from V and 0 bases from J, the gap between germline ends came to 23 bases. This CDR3 is 19 amino acids long. The CDR3 DNA reads TGTGCCAGCAGCTACCTTACTGTCTCGCGTCGTCTAAGCACAGATACGCAGTATTTT. Its protein product is CASSYLTVSRRLSTDTQYF.

Of note for this clonotype: Since a much larger clone is just one base distant, this may be a read error. V and J are TRBV29-1 and TRBJ2-1, with D perhaps TRBD2 (5 bases). This CDR3 is 12 amino acids long. Germline CDR1 SQVTM, CDR2 ANQGSEA. Trimming stripped 7 bases from V and 4 bases from J, with 11 bases between. This CDR3 is CSADGVYNEQFF. The CDR3 DNA reads TGCAGCGCTGACGGGGTTTACAATGAGCAGTTCTTC.

On this clonotype itself: Relative to the germline gene, one junction end is altered; a read error may explain this. This chain links TRBV28 with TRBJ1-2; weak D call: TRBD1 (5 bases). Germline V gene data show CDR1 as MDHEN and CDR2 as SYDVKM. The CDR3 is made up of 14 amino acids. The CDR3 spells CAGRAEGGLYGYTF. The DNA of the CDR3 is TGTGCCGGCAGGGCTGAGGGAGGGCTCTATGGCTACACCTTC.

The chain couples TRBV5-1 to TRBJ2-2; D gene uncertain. The CDR3 covers 14 residues. CDR1 and CDR2 from the germline V gene are SGHRS and YFSETQ. Trimming cost V 2 bases and J 4 bases, with 9 bases left between them. The CDR3 protein is CASSLVGSTGELFF. CDR3 DNA sequence: TGCGCCAGCAGCTTAGTAGGATCCACCGGGGAGCTGTTTTTT.

This clonotype was detected many times. This chain connects TRBV5-1 to TRBJ2-5; TRBD2 is a possible D gene (5 bases). Germline V gene sequence: CDR1 SGHRS, CDR2 YFSETQ. Trimming took 1 base from V and 0 from J, leaving 7 bases between them. The CDR3 loop spans 14 amino acids. In nucleotides, the CDR3 is TGCGCCAGCAGCTTGTCGGGATACCAAGAGACCCAGTACTTC. This translates into CASSLSGYQETQYF.

The CDR3 bases are TGTGCCAGCAGCGCTCGACCCCAGGGGTCATCTGGGGCCAACGTCCTGACTTTC. Translated: CASSARPQGSSGANVLTF. The rearrangement uses TRBV6-2 or TRBV6-3 and TRBJ2-6, with a possible D match to TRBD1 (6 bases). Trimming removed 6 bases from V and 1 base from J, with 19 bases in between. There are 18 residues in the CDR3. In germline, CDR1 is MNHEY, CDR2 SVGEGT.

This clonotype was counted at least ten times. This chain links TRBV5-1 with TRBJ2-1; unclear D gene. CDR3 length equals 12 residues. Germline loops: CDR1 SGHRS, CDR2 YFSETQ. The V end was cut by 2 bases, the J end by 6 bases, with 6 bases between. The CDR3 DNA reads as TGCGCCAGCAGCTTCGAGAGCAATGAGCAGTTCTTC. Translation gives CASSFESNEQFF.